Below, one TCR beta chain is given with its context. This sample stems from a study of blood T cell repertoires in COVID-19. Sequencing used immunoSEQ multiplex PCR; TCRdb keeps in-frame clones, though not all of them. This sample has fewer than 250,000 clones, with 84% found just once. The CDR3 contains 15 residues. Trimming stripped 1 base from V and 4 bases from J, with 11 bases between. Per germline, CDR1 SGHTA and CDR2 FQGNSA. All enrollees were about 18 to 89 years old and from under 25 US areas. V is TRBV7-2 and J is TRBJ1-5, with no clear D. The sample taken for sequencing was PBMCs or T cells enriched from blood (not recorded which). This TCR came from a woman aged 25-40 years who had been exposed to COVID-19. CDR3 in DNA: TGTGCCAGCAGCTTAGGCGGGTCGGGGAATCAGCCCCAGCATTTT. Translation gives CASSLGGSGNQPQHF.